This is a list of T cell receptor beta chains from one sample in a study of coeliac disease. Generated by immunoSEQ multiplex PCR, the TCRdb table keeps only in-frame clones and is missing some. This sample has over a thousand clones, with 87% found just once. Sequenced material: lymphocytes from the gut lamina propria. The receptor set was obtained from a woman aged 18-29 years with active celiac disease. Each CDR3 is given with its conserved first and last residue. D genes are given only for firm matches. Where a row states a size, it is once, few, many or the class of an expanded clone; other rows omit it.

TRBV4-3	-	-	TRBJ1-5	TGCGCCAGCAGCCCCCTAAAGAGACAGGTCCGGCCTACCTTTAAGGGTCAGCCCCAGCACTTT	CASSPLKRQVRPTFKGQPQHF
TRBV7-3	-	-	TRBJ2-3	TGTGCCAGCAGCTCCTCCCGACAGCCCACAGATACGCAGTATTTT	CASSSSRQPTDTQYF
TRBV7-3	-	TRBD1	TRBJ1-1	TGTGCCAGCAGCTTAACGGGACAGGGGGCTGAAGCTTTCTTT	CASSLTGQGAEAFF
TRBV9	few	TRBD2	TRBJ2-7	TGTGCCAGCAGCCGCGGGGGATCTACCTACGAGCAGTACTTC	CASSRGGSTYEQYF
TRBV7-9	-	-	TRBJ2-7	TGTGCCAGCAGCTTAGCGCAGGCAGGAGAGCAGTACTTC	CASSLAQAGEQYF
TRBV10-3	-	-	TRBJ1-3	TGTGCCATCAGTGAGGTTTGGGGGGCTGGAAACACCATATATTTT	CAISEVWGAGNTIYF
TRBV27	-	-	TRBJ2-1	TGTGCCAGCAGTCCTGGGGGGAGCTCCTACAATGAGCAGTTCTTC	CASSPGGSSYNEQFF
TRBV4-1	-	-	TRBJ1-2	TGCGCCAGCAGCCAAGTCAACTCAGAGGGTCCATATGGCTACACCTTC	CASSQVNSEGPYGYTF
TRBV7-8	-	TRBD1	TRBJ2-3	TGTGCCAGCAGCTTGGGGACAGGTGGTTACTCTAGCACAGATACGCAGTATTTT	CASSLGTGGYSSTDTQYF
TRBV28	-	-	TRBJ2-1	TGTGCCAGCAGTCCATTACAGGGCATAGGAGATAATGAGCAGTTCTTC	CASSPLQGIGDNEQFF
TRBV19	once	-	TRBJ1-2	TGTGCCAGTAGTATAGATCAGGGGCTTGACTATGGCTACACCTTC	CASSIDQGLDYGYTF
TRBV27	-	-	TRBJ2-1	TGTGCCAGCAGAATTTCGTACAATGAGCAGTTCTTC	CASRISYNEQFF
TRBV27	-	-	TRBJ1-1	TGTGCCAGCAGATTTCAGGGTGGGTTGACTGAAGCTTTCTTT	CASRFQGGLTEAFF